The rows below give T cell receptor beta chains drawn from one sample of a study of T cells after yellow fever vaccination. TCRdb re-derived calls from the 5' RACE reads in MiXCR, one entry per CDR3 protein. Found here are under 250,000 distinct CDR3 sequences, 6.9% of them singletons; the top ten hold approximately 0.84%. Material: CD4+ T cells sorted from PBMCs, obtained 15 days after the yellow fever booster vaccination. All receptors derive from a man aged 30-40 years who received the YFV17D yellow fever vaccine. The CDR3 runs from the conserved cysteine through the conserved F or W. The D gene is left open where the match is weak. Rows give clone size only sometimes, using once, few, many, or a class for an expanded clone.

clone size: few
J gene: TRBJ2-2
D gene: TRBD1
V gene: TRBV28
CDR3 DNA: TGTGCCAGCAGCTGGACAGGGGTGAACACCGGGGAGCTGTTTTTT
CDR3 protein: CASSWTGVNTGELFF

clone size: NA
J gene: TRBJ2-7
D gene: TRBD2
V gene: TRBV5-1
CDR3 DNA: TGCGCCAGCTCCTTGACTAGCGGAAACTACGAGCAGTACTTC
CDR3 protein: CASSLTSGNYEQYF

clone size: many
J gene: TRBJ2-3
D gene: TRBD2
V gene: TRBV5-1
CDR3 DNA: TGCGCCAGCAGCTCCTTCGCGGGAGCCCCAGATACGCAGTATTTT
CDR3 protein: CASSSFAGAPDTQYF

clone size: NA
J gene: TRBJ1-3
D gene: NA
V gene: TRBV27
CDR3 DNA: TGTGCCAGCAGTTCCCGGGGGATCGCGGACACCATATATTTT
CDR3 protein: CASSSRGIADTIYF

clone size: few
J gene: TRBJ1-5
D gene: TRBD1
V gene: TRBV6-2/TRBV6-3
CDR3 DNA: TGTGCCAGCAGTTCCTTTTGGGGACAGGGGCGGGTTGATCAGCCCCAGCATTTT
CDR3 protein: CASSSFWGQGRVDQPQHF

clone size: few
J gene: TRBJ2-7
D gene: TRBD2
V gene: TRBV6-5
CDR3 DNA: TGTGCCAGCAGTTTCCTCGGGGGGAACGAGCAGTACTTC
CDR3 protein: CASSFLGGNEQYF

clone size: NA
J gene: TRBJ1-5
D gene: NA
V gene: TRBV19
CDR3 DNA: TGTGCCAGCAGCCCTTATGGGACCAATCAGCCCCAGCATTTT
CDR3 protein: CASSPYGTNQPQHF

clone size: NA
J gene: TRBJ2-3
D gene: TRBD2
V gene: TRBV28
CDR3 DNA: TGTGCCAGCACCGCTCCGGGCGGGAGTGGAGGGGCCACAGATACGCAGTATTTT
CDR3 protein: CASTAPGGSGGATDTQYF

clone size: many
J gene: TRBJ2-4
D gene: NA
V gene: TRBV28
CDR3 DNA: TGTGCCAGCAGTTCCGGGACACCCGAAAACATTCAGTACTTC
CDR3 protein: CASSSGTPENIQYF

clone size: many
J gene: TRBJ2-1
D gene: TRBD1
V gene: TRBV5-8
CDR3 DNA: TGTGCCAGCAGCTTGGACGGGACAGGGAGCTCCTACAATGAGCAGTTCTTC
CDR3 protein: CASSLDGTGSSYNEQFF

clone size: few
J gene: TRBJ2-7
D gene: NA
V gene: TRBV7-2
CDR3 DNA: TGTGCCAGCAGCCGACGGACCTCCTACGAGCAGTACTTC
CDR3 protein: CASSRRTSYEQYF

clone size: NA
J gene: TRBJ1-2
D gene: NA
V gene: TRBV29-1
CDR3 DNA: TGCAGCGTTGCCTACCACAGGGCTCCAAACTATGGCTACACCTTC
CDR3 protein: CSVAYHRAPNYGYTF

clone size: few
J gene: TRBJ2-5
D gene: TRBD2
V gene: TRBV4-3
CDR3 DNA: TGCGCCAGCAGCCAAGGACTAGCGGGAGGAGAGACCCAGTACTTC
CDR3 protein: CASSQGLAGGETQYF

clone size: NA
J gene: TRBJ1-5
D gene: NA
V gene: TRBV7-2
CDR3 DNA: TGTGCCAGCAGCTCGAGGGGCGATCAGCCCCAGCATTTT
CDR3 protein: CASSSRGDQPQHF

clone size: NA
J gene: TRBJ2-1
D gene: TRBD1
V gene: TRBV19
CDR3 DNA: TGTGCCAGTGGACAGGGGTTCTACAATGAGCAGTTCTTC
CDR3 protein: CASGQGFYNEQFF

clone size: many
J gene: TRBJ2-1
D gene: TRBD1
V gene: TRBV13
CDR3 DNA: TGTGCCAGCAGCTTTCGACAGGGTGGTTCCTACAATGAGCAGTTCTTC
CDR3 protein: CASSFRQGGSYNEQFF